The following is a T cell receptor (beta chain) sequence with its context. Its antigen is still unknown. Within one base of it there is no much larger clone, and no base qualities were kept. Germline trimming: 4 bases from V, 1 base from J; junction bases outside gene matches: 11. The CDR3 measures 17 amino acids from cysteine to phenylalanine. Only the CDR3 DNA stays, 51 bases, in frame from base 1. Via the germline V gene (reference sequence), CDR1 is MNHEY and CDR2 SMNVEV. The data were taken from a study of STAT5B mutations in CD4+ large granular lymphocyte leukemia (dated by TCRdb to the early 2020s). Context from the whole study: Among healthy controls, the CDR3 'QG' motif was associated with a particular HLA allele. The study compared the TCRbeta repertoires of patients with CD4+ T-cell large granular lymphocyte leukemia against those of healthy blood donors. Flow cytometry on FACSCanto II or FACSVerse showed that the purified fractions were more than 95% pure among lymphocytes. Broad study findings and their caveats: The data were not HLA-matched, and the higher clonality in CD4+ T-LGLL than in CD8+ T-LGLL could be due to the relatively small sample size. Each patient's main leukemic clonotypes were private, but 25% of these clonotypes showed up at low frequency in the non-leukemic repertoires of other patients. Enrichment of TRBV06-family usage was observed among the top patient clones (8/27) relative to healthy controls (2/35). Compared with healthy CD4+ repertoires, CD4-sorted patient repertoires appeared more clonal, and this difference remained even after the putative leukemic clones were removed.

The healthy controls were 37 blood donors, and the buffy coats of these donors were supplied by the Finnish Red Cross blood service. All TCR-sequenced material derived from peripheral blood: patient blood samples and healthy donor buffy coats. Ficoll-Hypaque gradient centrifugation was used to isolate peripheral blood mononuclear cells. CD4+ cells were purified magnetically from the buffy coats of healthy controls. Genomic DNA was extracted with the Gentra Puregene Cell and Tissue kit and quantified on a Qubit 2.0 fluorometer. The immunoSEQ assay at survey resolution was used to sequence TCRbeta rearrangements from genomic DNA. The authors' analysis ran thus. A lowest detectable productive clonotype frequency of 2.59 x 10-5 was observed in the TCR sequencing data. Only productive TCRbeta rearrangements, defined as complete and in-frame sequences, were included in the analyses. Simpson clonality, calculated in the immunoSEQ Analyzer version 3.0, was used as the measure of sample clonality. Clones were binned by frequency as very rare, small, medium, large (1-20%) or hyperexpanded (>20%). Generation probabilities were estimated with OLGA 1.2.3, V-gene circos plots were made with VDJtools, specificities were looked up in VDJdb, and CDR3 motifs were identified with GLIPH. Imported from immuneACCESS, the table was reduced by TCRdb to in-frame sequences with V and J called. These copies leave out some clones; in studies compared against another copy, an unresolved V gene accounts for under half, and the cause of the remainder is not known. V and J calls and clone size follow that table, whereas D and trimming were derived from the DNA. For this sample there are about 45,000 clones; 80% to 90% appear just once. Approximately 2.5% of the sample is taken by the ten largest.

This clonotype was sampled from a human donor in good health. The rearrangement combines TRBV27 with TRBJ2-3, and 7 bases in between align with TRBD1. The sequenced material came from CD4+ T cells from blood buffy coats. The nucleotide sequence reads TGTGCCAGCAGTTCGACAGGGCCCCACCGCCGCACAGATACGCAGTATTTT. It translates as CASSSTGPHRRTDTQYF.